This T cell receptor (beta chain) derives from a study of blood T cell repertoires in COVID-19. Study-wide context: Donors in the United States, Italy and Spain gave samples during acute or convalescent COVID-19. In each case, the material was cDNA or gDNA derived from T cells, B-cell-depleted T cells, or PBMCs.

Original analysis: By means of reference gene primer amplification, nucleated cell counts were estimated. This table comes from immunoSEQ multiplex PCR, and its TCRdb copy is limited to in-frame clones, with some not included. V and J calls and clone size follow that table, whereas D and trimming were derived from the DNA. Of hundreds of thousands of clones listed, roughly 85% are singletons. The sequencing input was peripheral blood. This clonotype originated in a human donor in a cohort sampled during active COVID-19.

DNA for the CDR3: TGTGCCACCCGCCCAATGGGGCTAGCGGGGACCAACGAGCAGTACTTC. Protein: CATRPMGLAGTNEQYF. The chain employs TRBV27 and TRBJ2-7, with TRBD2 identical over 9 bases. CDR1 and CDR2 from the germline V gene are MNHEY and SMNVEV (reference sequence). The length of the CDR3 is 16 residues. V was pared by 10 bases and J by 5 bases, with 18 bases of the junction left unmatched.